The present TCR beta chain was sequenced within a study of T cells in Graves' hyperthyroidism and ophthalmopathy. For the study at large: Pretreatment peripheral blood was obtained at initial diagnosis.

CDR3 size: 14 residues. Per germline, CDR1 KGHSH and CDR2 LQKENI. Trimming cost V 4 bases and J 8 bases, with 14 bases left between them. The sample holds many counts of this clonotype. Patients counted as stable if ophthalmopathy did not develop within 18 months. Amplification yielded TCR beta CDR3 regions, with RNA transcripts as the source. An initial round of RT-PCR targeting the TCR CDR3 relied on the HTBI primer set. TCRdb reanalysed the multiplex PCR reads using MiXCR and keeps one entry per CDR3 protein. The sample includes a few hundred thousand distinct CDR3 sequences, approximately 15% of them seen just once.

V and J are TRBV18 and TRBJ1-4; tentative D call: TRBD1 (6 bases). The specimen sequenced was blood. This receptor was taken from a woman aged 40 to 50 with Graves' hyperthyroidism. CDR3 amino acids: CASSLRDIKEKLFF. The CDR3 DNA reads TGTGCCAGCTCACTCCGGGACATTAAAGAAAAACTGTTTTTT.